Presented here are 17 T cell receptor beta chains from one specimen sequenced in a study of blood T cell repertoires in COVID-19. Repertoires were generated with immunoSEQ multiplex PCR, while TCRdb's copy carries only in-frame clones and drops some. Of approximately 210,000 clones in the sample, 88% were seen once. The sequenced sample was peripheral blood. The receptors stem from a human donor in a cohort sampled during active COVID-19.

The CDR3 region is CASTSGLAGPDTQYF. The CDR3 DNA follows: TGCGCCAGCACCTCCGGACTAGCGGGCCCAGATACGCAGTATTTT. This rearrangement joins TRBV5-1 to TRBJ2-3; 11 bases are shared with TRBD2. CDR3 length: 15 residues. From germline, CDR1 is SGHRS and CDR2 YFSETQ. Trimming at V came to 6 bases and at J to 4 bases, leaving 7 bases not matched to a gene. Full variable domain (missing parts from reference TRBV5-1 and TRBJ2-3): KAGVTQTPRYLIKTRGQQVTLSCSPISGHRSVSWYQQTPGQGLQFLFEYFSETQRNKGNFPGRFSGRQFSNSRSEMNVSTLELGDSALYLCASTSGLAGPDTQYFGPGTRLTVL.

This clone was counted a single time. The chain carries TRBV4-2 and TRBJ1-4; TRBD1 is a possible D gene (6 bases). The length of the CDR3 is 16 residues. Germline values: CDR1 LGHNA, CDR2 YNFKEQ. V shed 1 base and J shed 0 bases, with 9 bases lying between them. CDR3 loop: CASSQGTAATNEKLFF. DNA for the CDR3: TGTGCCAGCAGCCAAGGGACAGCTGCAACTAATGAAAAACTGTTTTTT.

This chain joins TRBV6-2 or TRBV6-3 and TRBJ1-6; D remains ambiguous. This CDR3 comprises 12 residues. The V gene's germline CDR1 is MNHEY and CDR2 SVGEGT. Trimming took 6 bases from V and 10 from J, leaving 10 bases between them. Here the CDR3 reads CASSRSRSPLHF. CDR3 in DNA: TGTGCCAGCAGCCGGTCCCGGTCACCCCTCCACTTT.

The chain has TRBV7-2 and TRBJ1-3; D may be TRBD1 (5 bases). Germline CDR1 reads SGHTA; CDR2 reads FQGNSA. The V gene lost 2 bases and the J gene lost 7 bases, with 9 bases spanning the gap. This CDR3 has 13 amino acids. CDR3: CASSLWGLNTIYF. CDR3 nucleotide sequence: TGTGCCAGCAGCTTATGGGGACTGAACACCATATATTTT.

This chain links TRBV2 with TRBJ1-2; TRBD1 is a possible D gene (6 bases). Germline V gene sequence: CDR1 SNHLY, CDR2 FYNNEI. This CDR3 has 13 amino acids. Trimming cost V 6 bases and J 6 bases, with 14 bases left between them. Written as DNA, the CDR3 is TGTGCCAGCAGACAGGGTTATTCGGATGGCTACACCTTC. Residues: CASRQGYSDGYTF.

The V call is TRBV5-1, the J call TRBJ1-6, with D possibly being TRBD1 (5 bases). The CDR3 contains 15 residues. Germline V gene lookup returns CDR1 SGHRS and CDR2 YFSETQ. The V end lost 0 bases, the J end lost 7 bases, and 11 bases lay between the germline ends. The CDR3 DNA sequence: TGCGCCAGCAGCTTGGAATCCAGGGTCAATTCACCCCTCCACTTT. This gives the protein CASSLESRVNSPLHF.

The chain employs TRBV2 and TRBJ2-3; possible D gene TRBD1, 6 bases. This CDR3 is 14 amino acids long. Between the trimmed V and J ends, which lost 1 base and 1 base, there was a span of 6 bases. The germline V gene encodes CDR1 SNHLY and CDR2 FYNNEI. The DNA of the CDR3 is TGTGCCAGCAGTGAAGACAGGGGCACAGATACGCAGTATTTT. Translated, it gives CASSEDRGTDTQYF.

The rearrangement joins TRBV19 to TRBJ1-1; a possible D gene is TRBD1 (5 bases). The germline gives CDR1 LNHDA, CDR2 SQIVND (reference sequence). The V end was cut by 10 bases, the J end by 1 base, with 13 bases between. The CDR3 runs 13 residues. CDR3 bases: TGTGCCACCAAAGGGGCAGGGAACACTGAAGCTTTCTTT. Its protein product is CATKGAGNTEAFF.

The V call is TRBV2, the J call TRBJ1-5, with 9 bases identical to TRBD1. J was trimmed by 3 bases and V by 4 bases; bases with no gene match: 7. Germline values: CDR1 SNHLY, CDR2 FYNNEI. The CDR3 runs to 16 residues. CDR3 DNA: TGTGCCAGCAGTGTCTCCGGGACAGGGACCAATCAGCCCCAGCATTTT. Its translation is CASSVSGTGTNQPQHF.

This clone was seen many times. The chain uses TRBV6-5 and TRBJ2-3; D not resolved. This CDR3 region has 16 residues. Trimming stripped 0 bases from V and 1 base from J, with 11 bases between. CDR1 is MNHEY, CDR2 SVGAGI, per germline. The CDR3 DNA reads TGTGCCAGCAGTTACTCTTCCAGGTCGCGCACAGATACGCAGTATTTT. Protein: CASSYSSRSRTDTQYF.

This chain joins TRBV30 and TRBJ1-1, with D perhaps TRBD1 (5 bases). Trimming left V 3 bases short and J 5 bases short, with 13 bases between. CDR1 and CDR2 (germline): GTSNPN, SVGIG (reference sequence). The CDR3 runs 13 residues. CDR3 DNA sequence: TGTGCCTGGAGGGGGGGGATAAGTACTGAAGCTTTCTTT. Its translation is CAWRGGISTEAFF. The entire variable domain, with the rest obtained from reference TRBV30 and TRBJ1-1, is as follows: SQTIHQWPATLVQPVGSPLSLECTVEGTSNPNLYWYRQAAGRGLQLLFYSVGIGQISSEVPQNLSASRPQDRQFILSSKKLLLSDSGFYLCAWRGGISTEAFFGQGTRLTVV.

The chain links TRBV5-4 to TRBJ2-1; maybe TRBD2 (5 bases). The CDR3 has 12 amino acids. Trimming removed 9 bases at V and 5 bases at J, with 12 bases between. Germline-derived CDR1 and CDR2 are SGHNT and YYREEE (reference sequence). This CDR3 is CATGLANNEQFF. As DNA, the CDR3 is TGTGCCACTGGACTCGCTAACAATGAGCAGTTCTTC.

V usage is TRBV11-2 and J usage is TRBJ2-1; 8 bases map to TRBD2. Germline values: CDR1 SGHAT, CDR2 FQNNGV. V lost 2 bases to trimming and J lost 0 bases; unmatched junction nucleotides: 9. This CDR3 has 18 residues. The CDR3 protein is CASSLLAGGRASYNEQFF. Written as DNA, the CDR3 is TGTGCCAGCAGCTTACTCGCGGGAGGTCGAGCCTCCTACAATGAGCAGTTCTTC.

The chain uses TRBV7-2 and TRBJ1-3, with D maybe TRBD1 (6 bases). In germline, CDR1 is SGHTA, CDR2 FQGNSA. V lost 1 base to trimming and J lost 3 bases, with 10 bases between them. The CDR3 runs 15 residues. CDR3 sequence: CASSLGGGFGNTIYF. The DNA of the CDR3 is TGTGCCAGCAGCTTAGGTGGGGGCTTTGGAAACACCATATATTTT.

The CDR3 protein is CASRRGPLTEAFF. In DNA, the CDR3 is TGTGCCAGCAGGAGGGGGCCCTTAACTGAAGCTTTCTTT. The chain links TRBV12-3 or TRBV12-4 to TRBJ1-1; TRBD1 matches 7 bases. The junction had 6 bases not matched to a gene; V was cut back by 6 bases and J by 5 bases. The CDR3 is 13 residues long.

This clone was counted only a few times. V is TRBV19 and J is TRBJ2-3; D gene unclear. CDR1 and CDR2 (germline): LNHDA, SQIVND (reference sequence). V lost 6 bases to trimming and J lost 6 bases, with 13 bases between them. This CDR3 comprises 13 residues. The CDR3 sequence is CASSPTVADTQYF. In DNA, the CDR3 is TGTGCCAGTAGCCCTACAGTCGCGGATACGCAGTATTTT.

The V call is TRBV5-1, the J call TRBJ2-7; 7 bases map to TRBD1. The length of the CDR3 is 14 residues. V lost 4 bases, J lost 5 bases, and 9 bases stayed unmatched. The germline V gene has CDR1 SGHRS and CDR2 YFSETQ. The CDR3 is CASSPMTGRHEQYF. CDR3 bases: TGCGCCAGCAGCCCCATGACAGGGAGACACGAGCAGTACTTC.